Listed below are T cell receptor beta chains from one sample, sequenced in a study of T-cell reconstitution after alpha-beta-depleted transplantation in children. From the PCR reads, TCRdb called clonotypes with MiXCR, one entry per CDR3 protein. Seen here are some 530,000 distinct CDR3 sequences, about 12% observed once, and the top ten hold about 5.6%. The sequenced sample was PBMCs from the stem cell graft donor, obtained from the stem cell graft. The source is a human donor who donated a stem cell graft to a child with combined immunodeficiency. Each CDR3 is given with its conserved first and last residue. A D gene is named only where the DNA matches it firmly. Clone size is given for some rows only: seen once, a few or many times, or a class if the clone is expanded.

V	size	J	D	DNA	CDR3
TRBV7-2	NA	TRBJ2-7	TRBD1	TGTGCCAGCAGCTCTCGGAGCCAGGGGGCGTGGGAGCAGTACTTC	CASSSRSQGAWEQYF
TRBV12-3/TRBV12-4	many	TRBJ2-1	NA	TGTGCCAGCAGTTTTCCCCTGGGGGAGCAGTTCTTC	CASSFPLGEQFF
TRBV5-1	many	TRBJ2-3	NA	TGCGCCAGCAGTCTGGCCAGGGAATATACGCAGTATTTT	CASSLAREYTQYF
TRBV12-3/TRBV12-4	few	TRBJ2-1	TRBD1	TGTGCCAGCAGACCCGCAGCAGGGGGCTCTTACAATGAGCAGTTCTTC	CASRPAAGGSYNEQFF
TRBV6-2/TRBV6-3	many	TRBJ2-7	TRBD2	TGTGCCAGCAGGAGGAGGGGGACTAGCGGGAGGAGGCCCTACGAGCAGTACTTC	CASRRRGTSGRRPYEQYF
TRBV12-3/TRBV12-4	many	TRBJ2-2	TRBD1	TGTGCCAGCAGTTTAGGACAGGGGGCCGGTTACGGGGAGCTGTTTTTT	CASSLGQGAGYGELFF
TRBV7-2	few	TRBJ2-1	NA	TGTGCCAGCAGCTTCCCTAGCCCCAATGAGCAGTTCTTC	CASSFPSPNEQFF
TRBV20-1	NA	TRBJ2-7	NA	TGCAGTGCTAGAGAACCGTGGGGGAGTACTTCCCCCTACGAGCAGTACTTC	CSAREPWGSTSPYEQYF
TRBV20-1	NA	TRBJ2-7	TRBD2	TGCAGTGCTAGTGGGACTACCAATTACGAGCAGTACTTC	CSASGTTNYEQYF
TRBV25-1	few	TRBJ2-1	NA	TGTGCCAGCAGTTGGAGTGGATCTGAGCAGTTCTTC	CASSWSGSEQFF
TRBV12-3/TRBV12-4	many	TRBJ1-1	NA	TGTGCCAGCAGGGACACAGTCACTGAAGCTTTCTTT	CASRDTVTEAFF
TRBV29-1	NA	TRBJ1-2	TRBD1	TGCAGCGTTGAGCCGACAGGGGGCGGTTATGGCTACACCTTC	CSVEPTGGGYGYTF
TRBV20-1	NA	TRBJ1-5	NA	TGCAGTGCTAGAGCATGGTGGCGGATGCCCTTCTTAAATCAGCCCCAGCATTTT	CSARAWWRMPFLNQPQHF
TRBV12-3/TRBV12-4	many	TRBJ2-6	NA	TGTGCCAGCACCTTAGGGCGGTACTCTGGGGCCAACGTCCTGACTTTC	CASTLGRYSGANVLTF
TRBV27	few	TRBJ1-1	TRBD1	TGTGCCAGCAGTCCATGGGACAGAGCTTATAACACTGAAGCTTTCTTT	CASSPWDRAYNTEAFF
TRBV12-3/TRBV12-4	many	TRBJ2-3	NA	TGTGCCAGCAGACGCGGGACCCTTCAAACAGATACGCAGTATTTT	CASRRGTLQTDTQYF
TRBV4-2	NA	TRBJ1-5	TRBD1	TGTGCCAGCAGCGACAGGGGTGGTTATCAGCCCCAGCATTTT	CASSDRGGYQPQHF
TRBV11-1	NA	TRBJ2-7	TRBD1	TGTGCCAGCAGCGTAGGGACAGCCATCTACGACGAGCAGTACTTC	CASSVGTAIYDEQYF
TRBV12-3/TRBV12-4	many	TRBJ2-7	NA	TGTGCCAGCAGTTTTATCTACTACGAGCAGTACTTC	CASSFIYYEQYF
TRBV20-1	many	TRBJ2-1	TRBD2	TGCAGTGCTATAGGTAGCGGGGGCCCTAGCTCCTACAATGAGCAGTTCTTC	CSAIGSGGPSSYNEQFF
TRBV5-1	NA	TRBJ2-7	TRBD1	TGCGCCAGCAGCTTGGATGGGACAGGATCCTACGAGCAGTACTTC	CASSLDGTGSYEQYF
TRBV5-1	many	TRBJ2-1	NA	TGCGCCAGCAGCCTATTGGGACACGGATTCCCCAATGAGCAGTTCTTC	CASSLLGHGFPNEQFF
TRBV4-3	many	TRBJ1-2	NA	TGCGCCAGCAGCGACAGACAGTATGGCTACACCTTC	CASSDRQYGYTF
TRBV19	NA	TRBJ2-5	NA	TGTGCCAGTAGTATAGACGGTGGATCGTGGGAGACCCAGTACTTC	CASSIDGGSWETQYF
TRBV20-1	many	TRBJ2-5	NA	TGCAGTGCTATTCCCCAAGAGACCCAGTACTTC	CSAIPQETQYF
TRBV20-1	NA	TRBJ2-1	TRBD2	TGCAGTGCTTACCTAGCGGGAGGGATGGATGAGCAGTTCTTC	CSAYLAGGMDEQFF
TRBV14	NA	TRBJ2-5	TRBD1	TGTGCCAGCAGCCAAGCAGGGACAGAAGAGACCCAGTACTTC	CASSQAGTEETQYF
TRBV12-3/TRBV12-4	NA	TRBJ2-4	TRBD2	TGTGCCAGCAGTTTATCGGCGGGGGGGCCGAGGGCCAAAAACATTCAGTACTTC	CASSLSAGGPRAKNIQYF
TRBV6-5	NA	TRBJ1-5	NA	TGTGCCAGCAGTTACAGGGTTGGGTTTAGCGGCAATCAGCCCCAGCATTTT	CASSYRVGFSGNQPQHF
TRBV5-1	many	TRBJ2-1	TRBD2	TGCGCCAGCAGCTTGGTAGCGGGAGAATCCTACAATGAGCAGTTCTTC	CASSLVAGESYNEQFF
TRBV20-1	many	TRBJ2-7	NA	TGCAGTGCCTATTCTACCGACTCCTACGAGCAGTACTTC	CSAYSTDSYEQYF
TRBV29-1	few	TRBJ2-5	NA	TGCAGCGTTCGAGAAAAGGGGGAGACCCAGTACTTC	CSVREKGETQYF
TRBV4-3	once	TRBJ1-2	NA	TGCGCCAGCAGCCAAGATCATGGGGGCGGCTATGGCTACACCTTC	CASSQDHGGGYGYTF
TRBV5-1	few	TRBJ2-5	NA	TGCGCCAGCCGGTGGGGGTTTGGGCAGTACCAAGAGACCCAGTACTTC	CASRWGFGQYQETQYF
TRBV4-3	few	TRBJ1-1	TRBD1	TGCGCCAGCAGCCAAGACGGACAGGGGGCGAACACTGAAGCTTTCTTT	CASSQDGQGANTEAFF
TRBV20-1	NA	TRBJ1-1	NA	TGCAGTGCCCGTCCGGGGGGACCGAGGACTGAAGCTTTCTTT	CSARPGGPRTEAFF
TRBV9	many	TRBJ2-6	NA	TGTGCCAGCAGCCCCCCTCGGGGGGCCAACGTCCTGACTTTC	CASSPPRGANVLTF
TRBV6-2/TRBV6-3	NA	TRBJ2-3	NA	TGTGCCAGCAGGTACCACAGGGATTTTATTTCAACAGATACGCAGTATTTT	CASRYHRDFISTDTQYF
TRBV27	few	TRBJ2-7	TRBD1	TGTGCCAGCAGTTTATCAAGACAGGGGGCCGAGCAGTACTTC	CASSLSRQGAEQYF
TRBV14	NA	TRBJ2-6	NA	TGTGCCAGCAGCTTGACCCTCTCTGGGGCCAACGTCCTGACTTTC	CASSLTLSGANVLTF
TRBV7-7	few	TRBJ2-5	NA	TGTGCTAGCAGCATGGGGGGGACCCAGTACTTC	CASSMGGTQYF
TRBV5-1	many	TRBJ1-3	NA	TGCGCCAGCAGCCCCAGGGGAGCTGGAAACACCATATATTTT	CASSPRGAGNTIYF
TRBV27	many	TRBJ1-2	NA	TGTGCCAGCAGTTTTTCCGGGGACGCATATGGCTACACCTTC	CASSFSGDAYGYTF
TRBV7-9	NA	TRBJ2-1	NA	TGTGCCAGCAGGAACGACGCAGATACCCCCAATGAGCAGTTCTTC	CASRNDADTPNEQFF
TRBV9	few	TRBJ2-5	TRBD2	TGTGCCAGCAGCCCTAGCGGGAGGGCCGGGGAGACCCAGTACTTC	CASSPSGRAGETQYF